This T cell receptor beta chain is drawn from a study of T-cell reconstitution after alpha-beta-depleted transplantation in children. The V gene end was trimmed by 5 bases and the J gene end by 6 bases; junction bases not matched to a gene: 3. Germline V CDR1 and CDR2: MNHEY, SMNVEV (reference sequence). This CDR3 has 12 amino acids. Unique molecular identifiers were incorporated when the TCRbeta library was constructed. TCRdb re-analysed the PCR reads in MiXCR, keeping a single row per CDR3 protein. The sample contains about 110,000 distinct CDR3 sequences, under 13% of which appear only once. This clonotype came up many times.

The J gene is TRBJ2-7, the V gene TRBV27; 8 bases map to TRBD1. This clonotype originated in a human donor who donated a stem cell graft to a child with acute lymphoblastic leukemia. This sample comprised PBMCs from the stem cell graft donor, obtained from the stem cell graft. This CDR3 reads CASSRTGTEQYF. CDR3 coding DNA: TGTGCCAGCAGTCGGACAGGGACCGAGCAGTACTTC.